This TCR beta chain originates from a study of technical replicates of blood from several donors. V lost 4 bases, J lost 3 bases, and 14 bases lay in between. Germline V lookup: CDR1 SGHNT, CDR2 YYREEE (reference sequence). The CDR3 runs to 14 residues. Produced via immunoSEQ multiplex PCR; TCRdb's table is partial and in-frame only. Of about 100,000 clones in the sample, 95% are singletons; the top ten hold 0.22%. The chain carries TRBV5-4 and TRBJ2-7; a possible D gene is TRBD2 (5 bases). Sequences were obtained from T cells isolated from PBMCs. The receptor comes from a human donor in good health. DNA of the CDR3: TGTGCCAGCAGCCTAGGCGGGCGGAGCTACGAGCAGTACTTC. Its protein is CASSLGGRSYEQYF.